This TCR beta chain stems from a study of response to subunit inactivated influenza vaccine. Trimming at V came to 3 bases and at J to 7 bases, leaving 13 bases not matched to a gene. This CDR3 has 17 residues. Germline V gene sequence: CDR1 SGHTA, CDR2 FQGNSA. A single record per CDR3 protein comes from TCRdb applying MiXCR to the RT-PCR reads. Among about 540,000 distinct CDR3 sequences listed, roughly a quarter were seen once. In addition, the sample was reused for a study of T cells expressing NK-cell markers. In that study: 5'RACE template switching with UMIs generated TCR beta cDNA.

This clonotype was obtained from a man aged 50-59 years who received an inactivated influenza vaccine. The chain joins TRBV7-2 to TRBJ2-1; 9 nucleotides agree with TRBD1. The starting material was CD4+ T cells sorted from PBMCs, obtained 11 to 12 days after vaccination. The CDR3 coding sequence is TGTGCCAGCAGCTTCTTTCCCGGGACAGGGTCAGTGAATGAGCAGTTCTTC. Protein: CASSFFPGTGSVNEQFF. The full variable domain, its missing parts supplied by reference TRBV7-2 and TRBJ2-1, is GAGVSQSPSNKVTEKGKDVELRCDPISGHTALYWYRQSLGQGLEFLIYFQGNSAPDKSGLPSDRFSAERTGGSVSTLTIQRTQQEDSAVYLCASSFFPGTGSVNEQFFGPGTRLTVL.